This TCR beta chain appears in the sequencing data of a study of CD8 T cells in Susac syndrome. TCR beta sequences were obtained from blood CD8+ and CD4+ T cells. Negative isolation yielded CD8+ and CD4+ T cells; FACS enriched TEMRA cells. V lost 1 base to trimming and J lost 2 bases, with 14 bases between them. The CDR3 runs to 16 residues. Random hexamers were used to reverse transcribe the RNA input (about 0.5 to 1 ug). The amplification used immunoSEQ multiplex PCR on TCR beta CDR3; it spanned 54 Vbeta and 13 Jbeta. TCRdb independently ran MiXCR on the immunoSEQ multiplex PCR reads; one entry per CDR3 protein. The sample shows about 150,000 distinct CDR3 sequences, 95% of them seen only once.

What was sequenced was CD8+ T cells from PBMCs. The chain joins TRBV12-3 or TRBV12-4 to TRBJ1-1, with D uncertain. The TCR originated in a human donor with multiple sclerosis. CDR3 sequence: CASSLGTDIFNTEAFF. The CDR3 bases are TGTGCCAGCAGTTTAGGGACGGATATTTTCAACACTGAAGCTTTCTTT.